The entry that follows covers one T cell receptor (beta chain) sequence. This clone has only a few counts. Its antigen is still unknown. A read error may account for a junction end that differs from germline. The data are from a study of cytomegalovirus exposure and HLA in healthy donors (dated by TCRdb to about 2017). About the investigation overall: An earlier analysis of several hundred of the donors reported 250 to 300 Gb of sequence data and 120 million or so unique TCR beta sequences from about 200 million T cells. Approximately 300 gigabases of sequencing data and some 85 million unique TCR sequences were included in an early release covering roughly 600 HLA-typed donors. Of the roughly 400 genotyped donors, around 81% fell in the genetic ancestry cluster associated with self-reported Caucasian donors. The aim of the study was to test whether cataloging public T cell receptors could identify signatures of past pathogen exposure. The T cell repertoires of around 670 subjects were profiled by immunosequencing and related to cytomegalovirus serostatus. A separate validation cohort of 100 to 150 different subjects was used in addition to the 666-subject first cohort. High-throughput TCR immunosequencing, statistical association of individual TCRs with disease status, and machine learning were combined to predict cytomegalovirus infection status. In a later analysis, previously published TCR beta repertoires from 550 to 750 donors were re-analyzed and high-resolution HLA genotyping was added so that TCR occurrence patterns could be studied. The later analysis used no new phenotypic data to find candidate immune exposures, relying instead on TCR beta sequences and their occurrence across donors. To decide whether each TCR beta V gene segment behaved as functional or pseudogenic, an earlier analysis of over 500 of the donors relied on high-throughput TCR beta sequencing. Alongside the repertoire data, information on donor age, sex, ethnicity and CMV serostatus was compiled. A later genetic analysis took genome-wide SNP genotypes for about 55% of the 666 donors and used that subset as a discovery cohort. All discovery cohort repertoires had been generated on a single sequencing platform. Both class I and class II loci were covered by HLA typing, at four-digit resolution. The number of donors typed differed by locus, with roughly 629-640 for A, B, C, DRB1 and DQB1, approximately 500 for DQA1, 600 to 610 for DPA1, and 472 for DPB1. Roughly 5 DR-DQ haplotypes were treated as single units for association and clustering because of strong linkage in the cohort. Among about 410 genotyped donors of the cohort, an average of roughly 230,000 unique TCR beta nucleotide sequences was sequenced per donor, of which 15% to 20% were non-productive.

CDR1 and CDR2 are read off the germline V gene (reference sequence) as SEHNR and FQNEAQ. The CDR3, cysteine through phenylalanine, is 12 amino acids long. Only the CDR3 part of the read is kept: 36 bases, read in frame from the first base. The cohort consisted of 670 or so healthy bone marrow donors. All cohort members were sampled while nominally healthy, although unrecorded immune exposures were likely present. The donor was CMV seronegative and was included in the group of 352 seronegative cohort members. Every donor gave a peripheral blood sample, and the peripheral blood mononuclear cells from that sample were used for TCR beta sequencing. Genomic DNA extraction from the blood cell samples was performed with the Qiagen DNeasy Blood Extraction Kit. What the research found in general, with its limitations: Immune exposure information for the cohort was limited to CMV serostatus. Linkage disequilibrium might explain the correlated functional status among segregating V segments, but an unknown experimental factor could not be ruled out. Because the 87-base-pair reads could not distinguish some IMGT-functional V segments, including TRBV6-2 and TRBV6-3, those segments were excluded. In vitro tests confirmed that a few of the cytomegalovirus-associated TCR beta chains recognize cytomegalovirus antigens. In this cohort, only TCR beta chains were sequenced, and detectable features were limited by the absence of alpha or paired-chain data. In a later analysis, most CMV-associated TCR beta chains were found to appear HLA-restricted, with HLA associations seemingly driven largely by CMV exposure. V-gene and J-gene trimming of TCR beta chains was associated with a missense DCLRE1C variant in a later genetic analysis, and the association was replicated in an independent cohort. Most TCR sequences were observed very rarely across donors, whereas some public TCRs were present in many individuals. A further reported finding was that TCR beta sequences accurately predicted the HLA-A and HLA-B alleles for most subjects in the first cohort. According to a later analysis, TCR association rates differed among HLA loci, with DRB1 alleles showing the most associated TCRs and HLA-C alleles showing the fewest. Because HLA typing was unavailable for some donors at each locus, only the typed subset was used in association tests. In an earlier analysis of some 500 of the donors, most TCR beta V segments appeared in productive rearrangements about 90% or about 30% of the time, broadly matching IMGT annotations. A total of fewer than 200 TCR beta chains were listed by the study as associated with cytomegalovirus. Roughly uniform sequencing depth across donors was assumed in presence/absence analyses, although this assumption may not hold. Compared with equally common non-associated chains, HLA-associated TCR beta chains in a later analysis were more clonally expanded and had lower generation probabilities. Several of the top co-occurrence clusters appeared to be linked to parvovirus B19, influenza, CMV and Epstein-Barr virus, according to a later analysis. A later genetic analysis reported fewer N-insertions in productive TCRs among donors in an Asian-associated ancestry cluster than the approximately 700-donor mean. It was suggested by the authors that the approach could potentially be generalized to other disease states and immunological phenotypes. A group of highly shared sequence variants was considered likely to be a technical artifact of the sequencing pipeline. A later analysis associated 17,000 or so TCR beta sequences with specific HLA alleles at a false discovery rate of 0.05. The earlier analysis of almost 600 of the donors excluded 15 to 20 rarely observed V segments, including chromosome 9 orphons, because counts were too low. Strong co-occurrence of HLA alleles, especially DR and DQ, made assigning TCR associations to individual alleles difficult. The classifier was reported to diagnose cytomegalovirus status with high specificity and sensitivity in both the original cohort and the validation cohort.

Library construction relied on the immunoSEQ multiplex PCR assay. The multiplex PCR relied on a mix of 60 forward primers for TCR Vbeta segments and 13 reverse primers for TCR Jbeta segments. Amplification of the CDR3 region of rearranged TCR beta genes was performed with a multiplex PCR assay on genomic DNA. The Illumina HiSeq System was used to sequence the amplified TCR beta libraries as 87-base-pair reads. The original methods were these. In a later analysis, approximately 74 million unique TCR beta chains were counted across the roughly 610 repertoires, and approximately 9.9 million of these chains were shared by at least two donors. Raw reads were error-corrected and collapsed into unique sequences by a nearest-neighbor algorithm in which closely related sequences were merged to remove PCR and sequencing errors. CDR3 sequences were aligned to IMGT reference sequences to assign V, D and J gene segments. For a sequence to be retained, a match of at least six nucleotides to both a V gene segment and a J gene segment was required. A rearrangement was called productive if the CDR3 had no stop codons and remained in frame with V and J, and every other rearrangement was called non-productive. Following IMGT convention, CDR3 was defined as the stretch from the second conserved V-encoded cysteine up to the conserved J-encoded phenylalanine. In an earlier analysis of roughly 580 of the donors, sequences lacking an unambiguous match to a single V gene segment were excluded. An earlier analysis of 450 to 650 of the donors called V segments functional above 56.7% productive rearrangements and segregating when the between-donor standard deviation exceeded 5%. To diagnose cytomegalovirus status from the catalog of TCR beta chain sequences, a statistical classification framework was built. V and J gene assignment, in a later analysis, came from comparing TCR nucleotide sequences with IMGT/GENE-DB human TR gene sequences. A later analysis assigned CDR3 sequences and most-parsimonious VDJ recombination scenarios with the TCRdist pipeline. In a later analysis, each TCR beta chain was defined by its CDR3 amino acid sequence together with its V-gene family, and reads lacking a unique V-gene family were excluded. In a later analysis, 500 to 650 highly shared, low-generation-probability nucleotide sequences were removed to address suspected cross-contamination and a sequencing artifact. In a later analysis, a clonal expansion index for each public chain was calculated from normalized within-repertoire ranks of inferred template counts. In a later analysis, generation probabilities were computed with a VDJ recombination model fitted to out-of-frame rearrangements, and the resulting probabilities were checked against IGoR. In a later analysis, TCR-TCR, TCR-HLA and TCR-CMV co-occurrence was scored with hypergeometric tests, and a repertoire-size bias correction was applied to TCR pairs. False discovery rates were estimated in a later analysis by permuting HLA or CMV assignments 20 times. In a later analysis, co-occurring TCRs were grouped with DBSCAN, and TCRdist sequence similarity was added when clustering was performed within HLA-allele-positive subsets. For co-occurrence clustering, repertoires with fewer than 30,000 or more than 120,000 public chains were excluded, along with about five repertoires with anomalous nucleotide sharing. TCRdb mirrors the immuneACCESS table, restricted to in-frame sequences. Some clones are absent from its copies; in checked studies, under half trace to an unresolved V gene, and the reason for the others is unknown. V and J calls and clone size are given by that table; D and trimming were obtained from the DNA. A total of about 160,000 clones appear in this sample, approximately 72% of them only once. Over 1.2% of the sample comes from the top ten.

This receptor was obtained from a man between 18 and 35 years old in good health and CMV-seronegative. The chain couples TRBV7-9 to TRBJ2-5; possibly the D gene is TRBD2, per 6 matching bases. Sequencing was done on a sample of PBMCs. The CDR3 protein sequence reads: CSSWREGETQYF. The base sequence is TGTTCCAGCTGGCGGGAAGGGGAGACCCAGTACTTC. With all but the CDR3 taken from the reference TRBV7-9 and TRBJ2-5 genes, the full variable domain is: DTGVSQNPRHKITKRGQNVTFRCDPISEHNRLYWYRQTLGQGPEFLTYFQNEAQLEKSRLLSDRFSAERPKGSFSTLEIQRTEQGDSAMYLCSSWREGETQYFGPGTRLLVL.